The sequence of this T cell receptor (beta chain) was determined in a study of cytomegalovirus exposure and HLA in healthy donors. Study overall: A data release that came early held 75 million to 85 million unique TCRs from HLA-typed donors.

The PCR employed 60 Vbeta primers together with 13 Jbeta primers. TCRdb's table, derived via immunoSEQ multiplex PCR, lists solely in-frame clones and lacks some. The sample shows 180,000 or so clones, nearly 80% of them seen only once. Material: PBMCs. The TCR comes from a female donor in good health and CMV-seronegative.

The CDR3 is CASSHIGSSYNSPLHF. CDR3 bases: TGTGCCAGCAGCCATATCGGGTCGTCCTATAATTCACCCCTCCACTTT. The V and J genes are TRBV7-9 and TRBJ1-6; D gene uncertain. The V end was cut by 5 bases, the J end by 1 base, with 12 bases between. This CDR3 spans 16 amino acids. Looked up from germline, CDR1 is SEHNR and CDR2 is FQNEAQ (reference sequence).